Listed here is a single TCR beta chain. Antigen: not known. The hyperthyroidism patients had a new diagnosis of under 2 months' duration and were aged 18 to 65. This record belongs to a study of Graves' ophthalmopathy and Graves' hyperthyroidism. Study at large: A follow-up of 18 months without ophthalmopathy meant that hyperthyroidism was stable.

Trimming left V 6 bases short and J 0 bases short, with 14 bases between. The CDR3 contains 15 residues. Amplification of TCR beta CDR3 regions used RNA transcripts. RT-PCR with HTBI primers came first, then second-round multiplex PCR. TCRdb ran MiXCR on the multiplex PCR reads and lists one entry per CDR3 protein. The repertoire holds 900,000 to 1,200,000 distinct CDR3 sequences, with 36% as singletons. General study points: A model built from 13 signatures distinguished ophthalmopathy from stable hyperthyroidism with approximately 88% sensitivity and approximately 82% specificity.

The sample consisted of peripheral blood or thyroid tissue (not recorded which). The clonotype was recovered from an adult man with Graves' hyperthyroidism. The chain recombines TRBV12-3 or TRBV12-4 with TRBJ1-1, with D perhaps TRBD1 (6 bases). CDR3 sequence: CASSQGGWMNTEAFF. DNA of the CDR3: TGTGCCAGCAGCCAAGGGGGGTGGATGAACACTGAAGCTTTCTTT.